This T cell receptor (beta chain) derives from a study of cytomegalovirus exposure and HLA in healthy donors (dated by TCRdb to about 2017). About the full investigation: An earlier analysis of roughly 500 of the donors reported about 300 Gb of sequence data and roughly 120 million unique TCR beta sequences obtained from about 179 million T cells. Typing coverage varied by locus: about 629-630 donors for A, B, C, DRB1 and DQB1; under 550 for DQA1; about 570 for DPA1; around 450 for DPB1. Donor age, sex, ethnicity and CMV serostatus were collected together with the repertoire data. An earlier analysis of roughly 580 of the donors used high-throughput TCR beta sequencing to judge whether each TCR beta V gene segment behaved as functional or pseudogenic. Among the approximately 430 genotyped donors, approximately 81% belonged to the genetic ancestry cluster associated with self-reported Caucasian donors. The later analysis used no new phenotypic data to find candidate immune exposures, relying instead on TCR beta sequences and their occurrence across donors. All discovery cohort repertoires had been generated on a single sequencing platform. Approximately 330 gigabases of sequencing data and roughly 80 million unique TCR sequences made up an early release that covered approximately 700 HLA-typed donors. The study combined high-throughput TCR immunosequencing, statistical association of individual TCRs with disease status, and machine learning to predict cytomegalovirus infection status. A later analysis re-examined previously published TCR beta repertoires from roughly 720 donors and added high-resolution HLA genotyping to investigate patterns of TCR occurrence. HLA typing covered class I and class II loci at four-digit resolution. The study profiled the T cell repertoires of approximately 700 subjects by immunosequencing and related them to cytomegalovirus serostatus. Because of strong linkage in the cohort, four to six DR-DQ haplotypes were treated as single units for association and clustering. The aim of the study was to test whether cataloging public T cell receptors could identify signatures of past pathogen exposure. Across under 500 genotyped donors of the cohort, an average of roughly 250,000 unique TCR beta nucleotide sequences per donor were sequenced, and approximately 19% of those sequences were non-productive. Besides the first cohort of around 700 subjects, a separate validation cohort made up of 120 different subjects was used. In a later genetic analysis, genome-wide SNP genotypes for about three fifths of the roughly 670 donors were used, and that subset was treated as a discovery cohort.

Inclusive of the bounding cysteine and phenylalanine, the CDR3 is 14 residues long. The read is trimmed to its CDR3 DNA, 42 bases read in frame from base 1. In the germline V gene, CDR1 corresponds to SGDLS and CDR2 to YYNGEE. The germline ends are 9 bases apart after V is trimmed by 0 bases and J by 3 bases. The protocol used for the library was the immunoSEQ multiplex PCR assay. A mixture of 60 forward primers for TCR Vbeta segments and 13 reverse primers for TCR Jbeta segments was used in the multiplex PCR. Amplification of the CDR3 region of rearranged TCR beta genes was performed with a multiplex PCR assay on genomic DNA. The amplified TCR beta libraries were sequenced on the Illumina HiSeq System as 87-base-pair reads. The study's own analysis went as follows. A later analysis tallied around 80 million unique TCR beta chains across the 640 or so repertoires, and approximately 9.9 million of those chains were shared by two or more donors. To remove PCR and sequencing errors, raw reads were error-corrected and collapsed into unique sequences using a nearest-neighbor algorithm that merged closely related sequences. CDR3 sequences were aligned to IMGT reference sequences to assign V, D and J gene segments. Each retained sequence needed at least a six-nucleotide match to both a V gene segment and a J gene segment. Rearrangements were called productive when the CDR3 lacked stop codons and stayed in frame with V and J; all others were non-productive. Following IMGT convention, CDR3 was defined as the stretch from the second conserved V-encoded cysteine to the conserved J-encoded phenylalanine. In an earlier analysis of 550 to 650 of the donors, sequences lacking an unambiguous match to a single V gene segment were excluded. An earlier analysis of almost 600 of the donors classified V segments as functional when productive rearrangements were above 56.7% and as segregating when the standard deviation between donors was above 5%. A statistical classification framework was built for diagnosing cytomegalovirus status from the catalog of TCR beta chain sequences. In a later analysis, V and J genes were assigned by comparing TCR nucleotide sequences against IMGT/GENE-DB human TR gene sequences. A later analysis assigned CDR3 sequences and most-parsimonious VDJ recombination scenarios with the TCRdist pipeline. In a later analysis, every TCR beta chain was defined by the combination of its CDR3 amino acid sequence and its V-gene family, and reads without a unique V-gene family were dropped. As a way to deal with suspected cross-contamination and a sequencing artifact, a later analysis dropped over 550 nucleotide sequences that were highly shared and had low generation probability. In a later analysis, a clonal expansion index was calculated for each public chain from normalized within-repertoire ranks of inferred template counts. In a later analysis, generation probabilities were computed with a VDJ recombination model fitted to out-of-frame rearrangements, and the resulting probabilities were checked against IGoR. In a later analysis, TCR-TCR, TCR-HLA and TCR-CMV co-occurrence was scored with hypergeometric tests, and a repertoire-size bias correction was applied to TCR pairs. To estimate false discovery rates, a later analysis permuted the HLA or CMV assignments 20 times. A later analysis grouped co-occurring TCRs with DBSCAN, adding TCRdist sequence similarity when clustering within HLA-allele-positive subsets. Repertoires with fewer than 30,000 or more than 120,000 public chains, plus five repertoires with anomalous nucleotide sharing, were excluded from co-occurrence clustering. TCRdb limited this immuneACCESS table to in-frame rearrangements with V and J called. A share of clones is missing; checked studies link under half to unresolved V genes, and the rest is unexplained. V and J calls and clone size come straight from that table; D and trimming were deduced from the DNA. A total of 150,000 to 160,000 clones appear in this sample, approximately 80% of them only once. Of the sample, about 6.4% falls within the top ten clones.

Study-wide findings and limitations: In an earlier analysis of approximately 600 of the donors, most TCR beta V segments were observed in productive rearrangements about 87% or about 30% of the time, broadly matching IMGT annotations. CMV serostatus was the only immune exposure information available for the cohort. Sequencing depth was assumed to be roughly uniform across donors in the presence/absence analyses, though that assumption may not hold. Assigning TCR associations to individual alleles was difficult when HLA alleles, especially DR and DQ, strongly co-occurred. The earlier analysis of 587 of the donors excluded 15 to 20 rarely observed V segments, including chromosome 9 orphons, because counts were too low. V-gene and J-gene trimming of TCR beta chains was associated with a missense DCLRE1C variant in a later genetic analysis, and the association was replicated in an independent cohort. The cohort was sequenced for TCR beta chains only, and without alpha or paired-chain data the features that could be detected were limited. Because HLA typing was unavailable for some donors at each locus, only the typed subset was used in association tests. In a later analysis, HLA-associated TCR beta chains showed more clonal expansion and lower generation probabilities than non-associated chains that were equally common. A later genetic analysis reported fewer N-insertions in productive TCRs among donors in an Asian-associated ancestry cluster than the roughly 650-donor mean. The classifier was reported to diagnose cytomegalovirus status with high specificity and sensitivity in both the original cohort and the validation cohort. Linkage disequilibrium might explain the correlated functional status among segregating V segments, but an unknown experimental factor could not be excluded. Across donors, most TCR sequences were observed very rarely, whereas some public TCRs were present in many individuals. Three of the identified cytomegalovirus-associated TCR beta chains were confirmed in vitro to be specific for cytomegalovirus antigens. Most CMV-associated TCR beta chains appeared to be HLA-restricted in a later analysis, and the HLA associations seemed to be driven largely by CMV exposure. The authors suggested that the approach could potentially be generalized to other disease states and immunological phenotypes. Specific HLA alleles were associated with around 18,000 TCR beta sequences at a false discovery rate of 0.05 in a later analysis. In a later analysis, the rate of TCR association differed among HLA loci, with DRB1 alleles having the most associated TCRs and HLA-C alleles having the fewest. A further reported finding was that TCR beta sequences accurately predicted the HLA-A and HLA-B alleles for most subjects in the first cohort. Several of the top co-occurrence clusters appeared to be linked to parvovirus B19, influenza, CMV and Epstein-Barr virus, according to a later analysis. The study listed approximately 150 TCR beta chains as associated with cytomegalovirus. Some IMGT-functional V segments, including TRBV6-2 and TRBV6-3, could not be distinguished by the 87-base-pair reads and were therefore excluded. A cluster of highly shared sequence variants was judged likely to be a technical artifact of the sequencing pipeline.

The cohort was made up of 666 healthy bone marrow donors. At the time of sampling, every cohort member was nominally healthy, though immune exposures that went unrecorded were likely present. The donor tested CMV seropositive and was one of the 289 seropositive cohort members. A peripheral blood sample was collected from each donor, and TCR beta sequencing was performed on peripheral blood mononuclear cells. The Qiagen DNeasy Blood Extraction Kit was used to extract genomic DNA from the blood cell samples. Regarding this clone: Its target antigen remains unknown. Within one base of it there is no much larger clone, and no base qualities were kept.

The TCR originated in a woman in her forties or fifties in good health and CMV-seropositive. Sequencing was done on a sample of PBMCs. This chain is built from TRBV9 and TRBJ1-2; the D gene is possibly TRBD1, with 6 bases matching. The CDR3 protein sequence reads: CASSVAGQYYGYTF. The bases are TGTGCCAGCAGCGTAGCCGGACAGTACTATGGCTACACCTTC.